This is a list of T cell receptor beta chains from one sample in a study of cytomegalovirus exposure and HLA in healthy donors. The table came from immunoSEQ multiplex PCR; TCRdb's copy has only in-frame clones and leaves some out. The sample consists of about 87,000 clones, under 9% of them appearing once. Specimen: PBMCs. The receptors stem from a man between 50 and 59 years old in good health and CMV-seronegative. The CDR3 runs from the conserved cysteine through the conserved F or W. The D gene is left open where the match is weak. The listing skips clone size in some rows; elsewhere it reads once, few, many or a size class.

>TRBD1|TRBJ1-2|-|TRBV11-2
CASRRTGEGYGYTF
TGTGCCAGCAGGAGGACAGGGGAGGGCTATGGCTACACCTTC
>-|TRBJ1-2|-|TRBV6-5
CASSSLYGYTF
TGTGCCAGCAGTTCGTTATATGGCTACACCTTC
>TRBD1|TRBJ1-4|few|TRBV18
CASSLGQGTNEKLFF
TGTGCCAGCTCACTTGGACAGGGCACTAATGAAAAACTGTTTTTT
>TRBD1|TRBJ1-1|many|TRBV29-1
CSVRDRGNGEAFF
TGCAGCGTCCGGGACAGGGGAAATGGTGAAGCTTTCTTT
>TRBD1|TRBJ1-4|few|TRBV11-2
CASSLEVPGTGGEANEKLFF
TGTGCCAGCAGCTTAGAAGTGCCCGGGACAGGGGGCGAGGCTAATGAAAAACTGTTTTTT
>-|TRBJ1-1|-|TRBV28
CASSSQGGYTEAFF
TGTGCCAGCAGTTCACAAGGGGGTTACACTGAAGCTTTCTTT
>TRBD1|TRBJ2-7|-|TRBV13
CASSSLRGPSYQYF
TGTGCCAGCAGTTCGCTAAGGGGGCCCTCTTACCAATACTTC
>-|TRBJ2-1|once|TRBV5-1
CASSLAVADEPFF
TGCGCCAGCAGCTTGGCCGTAGCAGATGAGCCGTTCTTC
>TRBD2|TRBJ2-1|few|TRBV6-4
CASSDSRGGNEQFF
TGTGCCAGCAGTGACTCGCGGGGGGGCAATGAGCAGTTCTTC
>TRBD2|TRBJ2-7|few|TRBV7-8
CASSPRDYSTYEQYF
TGTGCCAGCAGCCCTCGGGACTACTCAACCTACGAGCAGTACTTC
>-|TRBJ1-6|-|TRBV6-1
CASHSSYNSPLHF
TGTGCCAGCCACAGTAGTTATAATTCACCCCTCCACTTT
>TRBD1|TRBJ1-2|few|TRBV7-6
CASSFGQGATYGYTF
TGTGCCAGCAGCTTTGGACAGGGGGCGACCTATGGCTACACCTTC
>TRBD1|TRBJ2-5|-|TRBV5-1
CASSLGTGAQEETQYF
TGCGCCAGCAGCTTAGGGACAGGGGCTCAAGAAGAGACCCAGTACTTC
>-|TRBJ1-4|-|TRBV5-5
CASSLGRADNEKLFF
TGTGCCAGCAGCTTGGGCAGGGCCGATAATGAAAAACTGTTTTTT
>TRBD2|TRBJ2-1|-|TRBV7-3
CASSLGRGDEQFF
TGTGCCAGCAGCTTAGGGCGGGGGGATGAGCAGTTCTTC
>-|TRBJ2-1|-|TRBV2
CASKNLRTGNNEQFF
TGTGCCAGCAAGAATCTCCGGACTGGTAACAATGAGCAGTTCTTC
>TRBD2|TRBJ2-1|few|TRBV19
CASSPGLVLPGGQFF
TGTGCCAGTAGTCCGGGACTAGTCCTCCCCGGTGGGCAGTTCTTC
>-|TRBJ1-4|-|TRBV18
CASSPGGRTEKLFF
TGTGCCAGCTCACCCGGGGGGCGGACTGAAAAACTGTTTTTT
>-|TRBJ1-2|few|TRBV7-3
CASSQGQEAGYTF
TGTGCCAGCAGCCAGGGACAAGAGGCTGGCTACACCTTC